One and the same sample provided the 22 T cell receptor beta chains below, sequenced in a study of T-cell memory formation after mild COVID-19. TCRdb passed the 5' RACE reads through MiXCR, listing each CDR3 protein once. This table holds 410,000 or so distinct CDR3 sequences, about 22% found once. Specimen: PBMCs or a T cell subset sorted from them (not recorded which). The receptors stem from an adult woman who had mild COVID-19 (a few samples of this study predate the infection). Cell type and time point are not known.

The chain couples TRBV10-3 to TRBJ2-7; TRBD2 is a possible D gene (6 bases). Between the trimmed V and J ends, which lost 0 bases and 2 bases, there was a span of 11 bases. Germline CDR1 ENHRY, CDR2 SYGVKD. This CDR3 has 15 amino acids. The CDR3 nucleotides read TGTGCCATCAGTGAGTCGCCGGGAGTGGCCTACGAGCAGTACTTC. It encodes CAISESPGVAYEQYF.

In this sample, this clonotype turned up many times. V gene TRBV7-9 combines with J gene TRBJ2-7, with unresolved D. Germline values: CDR1 SEHNR, CDR2 FQNEAQ (reference sequence). The CDR3 consists of 12 residues. The V and J ends lost 3 bases and 3 bases respectively, with 6 bases between them. CDR3 sequence reads: CASSLADYEQYF. The CDR3 bases are TGTGCCAGCAGCTTGGCGGACTACGAGCAGTACTTC.

The chain combines TRBV12-3 or TRBV12-4 with TRBJ2-1; D gene ambiguous. The CDR3 length is 14 residues. Trimming shortened V by 5 bases and J by 4 bases, and 12 bases separated the two germline ends. The CDR3 protein is CASSLSPLYNEQFF. In DNA, the CDR3 is TGTGCCAGCAGTCTAAGCCCCCTTTACAATGAGCAGTTCTTC.

This chain joins TRBV5-1 and TRBJ2-7; TRBD2 aligns across 11 bases. Germline CDR1 reads SGHRS; CDR2 reads YFSETQ. The CDR3 sequence is 15 residues long. J lost 3 bases, V lost 2 bases, and 4 bases had no gene match. The CDR3 is CASSFSGRVDYEQYF. The CDR3 DNA reads as TGCGCCAGCAGCTTTAGCGGGAGGGTCGACTACGAGCAGTACTTC.

The table lists this clonotype with a few counts. J is TRBJ2-7 and V is TRBV9, with unresolved D. CDR3 length equals 16 residues. Germline V gene lookup returns CDR1 SGDLS and CDR2 YYNGEE. V was shortened by 0 bases and J by 5 bases, with 18 bases between the two germline ends. CDR3 in DNA: TGTGCCAGCAGCGTAGGACCCCATCCAACCAACCACGAGCAGTACTTC. This encodes CASSVGPHPTNHEQYF.

V and J are TRBV6-6 and TRBJ2-5; 11 bases are shared with TRBD2. The CDR3 loop spans 16 amino acids. V lost 5 bases and J lost 5; bases outside the gene matches: 10. Germline V CDR1 and CDR2: MNHNY, SVGAGI (reference sequence). The DNA of the CDR3 is TGTGCCAGCAGTCCCAGGACTAGCGGGCTAGGGGAGACCCAGTACTTC. Residues: CASSPRTSGLGETQYF.

The chain carries TRBV6-2 or TRBV6-3 and TRBJ2-7, with 11 bases lining up with TRBD2. The germline V gene has CDR1 MNHEY and CDR2 SVGEGT. This CDR3 contains 16 residues. V shed 4 bases and J 7 bases; nucleotides not matched to a gene: 12. CDR3 residues: CASSSTGTSGRGEQYF. In nucleotides, the CDR3 is TGTGCCAGCAGTTCAACGGGTACTAGCGGGAGAGGTGAGCAGTACTTC.

This clonotype has just a few counts. V and J are TRBV24-1 and TRBJ1-2; perhaps TRBD1 as D (5 bases). The CDR3 has 12 amino acids. The V gene's germline CDR1 is KGHDR and CDR2 SFDVKD. Trimming pared 3 bases from V and 7 bases from J, leaving 8 bases between. The CDR3 DNA follows: TGTGCCACCAGTGATCCGACAGTTGGCTACACCTTC. This encodes CATSDPTVGYTF.

This chain uses TRBV20-1 with TRBJ2-1, with TRBD2 matching over 12 bases. The CDR3 totals 12 residues. The J segment lost 15 bases and the V segment lost 0 bases, leaving 3 bases of the junction unmatched. Per the germline V gene, CDR1 is DFQATT and CDR2 is SNEGSKA (reference sequence). In nucleotides, the CDR3 is TGCAGTGCTAGAGATTGGACTAGCGGGATGTTCTTC. Translating it yields CSARDWTSGMFF.

CDR3 residues: CASSPRSTAVPYEQYF. CDR3 coding DNA: TGTGCCAGCTCACCACGGTCTACAGCCGTCCCCTACGAGCAGTACTTC. The V gene is TRBV18, the J gene TRBJ2-7; D remains ambiguous. V was cut by 1 base and J by 2 bases, with 15 bases left in between. The CDR3 consists of 16 residues. CDR1 is KGHSH, CDR2 LQKENI, per germline.

This clonotype was seen only a few times. The chain couples TRBV7-9 to TRBJ2-5; D is possibly TRBD1 (5 bases). CDR3 length: 15 amino acids. The V and J ends lost 5 bases and 1 base respectively, with 14 bases between them. CDR1 SEHNR and CDR2 FQNEAQ come from the germline V gene (reference sequence). The CDR3 region is CASSQSTDIQETQYF. The DNA for the CDR3 is TGTGCCAGCAGCCAATCGACGGACATCCAAGAGACCCAGTACTTC.

CDR3 sequence (DNA): TGTGCCAGCAGGGGGGACAGAACGTACCAAGAGACCCAGTACTTC. It is translated as CASRGDRTYQETQYF. The chain employs TRBV2 and TRBJ2-5; 7 bases fit TRBD1. The germline gives CDR1 SNHLY, CDR2 FYNNEI. The junction had 7 bases not matched to a gene; V was cut back by 6 bases and J by 0 bases. This CDR3 is 15 amino acids long.

V gene TRBV7-6 combines with J gene TRBJ2-3; D assignment may be TRBD1 or TRBD2 (5 bases each). Germline loops: CDR1 SGHVS, CDR2 FNYEAQ. Trimming pared 5 bases from V and 2 bases from J, leaving 14 bases between. CDR3 length: 15 residues. CDR3 protein: CASSRTVGTTDTQYF. CDR3 DNA: TGTGCCAGCAGCCGCACCGTAGGGACCACAGATACGCAGTATTTT.

This chain joins TRBV14 and TRBJ2-1; no clear D gene. This CDR3 is built from 17 residues. The V and J ends lost 5 bases and 0 bases respectively, with 17 bases between them. Germline V gene lookup returns CDR1 SGHDN and CDR2 FVKESK. The CDR3 here is CASSWTGPRSSYNEQFF. The CDR3, as DNA: TGTGCCAGCAGCTGGACGGGTCCCCGGAGCTCCTACAATGAGCAGTTCTTC. Complete variable domain (other parts from reference TRBV14 and TRBJ2-1): EAGVTQFPSHSVIEKGQTVTLRCDPISGHDNLYWYRRVMGKEIKFLLHFVKESKQDESGMPNNRFLAERTGGTYSTLKVQPAELEDSGVYFCASSWTGPRSSYNEQFFGPGTRLTVL.

This clonotype appeared a few times. This chain joins TRBV12-3 or TRBV12-4 and TRBJ1-5; 10 bases are shared with TRBD1. The CDR3 is 16 amino acids. V was pared by 3 bases and J by 9 bases, with 11 bases of the junction left unmatched. The CDR3 nucleotides are TGTGCCAGCAGTTTCGACAGGGGGCGAAGGACGGGGCCCCAGCATTTT. Its protein is CASSFDRGRRTGPQHF.

This chain connects TRBV18 to TRBJ2-1; the D gene is possibly TRBD2 (6 bases). Germline V gene lookup returns CDR1 KGHSH and CDR2 LQKENI. This CDR3 region has 12 residues. The germline V and J ends were trimmed by 10 bases and 6 bases, with 13 bases remaining between them. This CDR3 is CATSEEGNEQFF. In DNA, the CDR3 is TGTGCCACCTCGGAGGAGGGCAATGAGCAGTTCTTC.

This clonotype came up a few times. This chain joins TRBV7-9 and TRBJ2-7, with D hard to call. Trimming cost V 5 bases and J 7 bases, with 12 bases left between them. The CDR3 sequence is 12 residues long. Germline V gene sequence: CDR1 SEHNR, CDR2 FQNEAQ (reference sequence). The CDR3 spells CASSPPGREQYF. The CDR3, as DNA: TGTGCCAGCAGCCCCCCTGGTCGGGAGCAGTACTTC.

The chain employs TRBV4-3 and TRBJ1-5, with D unclear. Trimming removed 0 bases from V and 3 bases from J, with 12 bases in between. Germline V CDR1 and CDR2: LGHNA, YSLEER. CDR3 size: 16 residues. DNA of the CDR3: TGCGCCAGCAGCCAAGATAAGAACCCCGACAATCAGCCCCAGCATTTT. Protein sequence: CASSQDKNPDNQPQHF.

This chain joins TRBV12-3 or TRBV12-4 and TRBJ1-1, with D unclear. The V and J ends lost 6 bases and 11 bases respectively, with 13 bases between them. CDR3 length: 11 residues. CDR3 nucleotide sequence: TGTGCCAGCAGACGGACCGCGAGCGCTTTCTTT. Protein product: CASRRTASAFF.

This clonotype has only a few counts. The rearrangement joins TRBV7-6 to TRBJ1-1; D is ambiguous. Germline V lookup: CDR1 SGHVS, CDR2 FNYEAQ. CDR3 length equals 13 residues. The V end was cut by 5 bases, the J end by 5 bases, with 12 bases between. CDR3 DNA sequence: TGTGCCAGCAGCCAGGAACCCGGGACTGAAGCTTTCTTT. Amino acid sequence: CASSQEPGTEAFF.

This chain links TRBV11-2 with TRBJ2-3, with TRBD1 as a possible D gene (5 bases). Deletions cut 5 bases from V and 7 bases from J, with 13 bases between. The CDR3 sequence is 13 residues long. Germline lookup yields CDR1 SGHAT and CDR2 FQNNGV. The CDR3 DNA follows: TGTGCCAGCAGCCGGCAGGGAAAAAATACGCAGTATTTT. It is translated as CASSRQGKNTQYF.

The chain uses TRBV29-1 and TRBJ2-1; 11 nucleotides match TRBD2. The CDR3 is 15 amino acids. CDR1 and CDR2 (germline): SQVTM, ANQGSEA. V trimming: 6 bases; J trimming: 3 bases; junction bases outside the gene matches: 7. CDR3 region: CSVDRGLAVYNEQFF. The DNA of the CDR3 is TGCAGCGTAGATCGGGGACTAGCGGTCTACAATGAGCAGTTCTTC.